The rows below give T cell receptor beta chains drawn from one sample of a study of shared clonotypes between healthy human individuals. Clones were read by immunoSEQ multiplex PCR, and TCRdb kept only the in-frame ones, dropping some. The table shows around 980,000 clones, with around 78% occurring only once. What was sequenced was memory CD4+ T cells from PBMCs. The receptor set was obtained from a man younger than 35 in good health. Some clones in this sample may be carry-over from other donors' samples. Both conserved end residues are part of each CDR3. The order of the fields is clone size, D gene, V gene, J gene, CDR3 protein, CDR3 DNA. The D gene is left open where the match is weak. For some rows the clone size is stated as once, few or many, or as a class when expanded; others skip it.

clone_size: .; d_call: .; v_call: TRBV4-1; j_call: TRBJ2-5; cdr3_aa: CASSQLDFETQYF; cdr3_nt: TGCGCCAGCAGCCAGCTAGATTTTGAGACCCAGTACTTC
clone_size: .; d_call: .; v_call: TRBV5-1; j_call: TRBJ2-4; cdr3_aa: CASSLLGAGGKNIQYF; cdr3_nt: TGCGCCAGCAGCTTGCTGGGGGCCGGGGGCAAAAACATTCAGTACTTC
clone_size: .; d_call: TRBD2; v_call: TRBV18; j_call: TRBJ2-2; cdr3_aa: CASSPYGGAGENTGELFF; cdr3_nt: TGTGCCAGCTCACCTTACGGGGGAGCGGGAGAAAACACCGGGGAGCTGTTTTTT
clone_size: few; d_call: .; v_call: TRBV9; j_call: TRBJ2-5; cdr3_aa: CASSASGVETQYF; cdr3_nt: TGTGCCAGCAGCGCCTCAGGGGTCGAGACCCAGTACTTC
clone_size: .; d_call: .; v_call: TRBV19; j_call: TRBJ2-7; cdr3_aa: CASSHGTRAEQYF; cdr3_nt: TGTGCCAGTAGTCACGGGACTCGAGCCGAGCAGTACTTC
clone_size: .; d_call: .; v_call: TRBV4-1; j_call: TRBJ1-1; cdr3_aa: CASSPTRQARWAFF; cdr3_nt: TGCGCCAGCAGCCCGACTCGACAGGCACGGTGGGCTTTCTTT
clone_size: .; d_call: .; v_call: TRBV7-9; j_call: TRBJ2-2; cdr3_aa: CASSLDYTANTGELFF; cdr3_nt: TGTGCCAGCAGCTTAGACTATACAGCAAACACCGGGGAGCTGTTTTTT
clone_size: .; d_call: TRBD1; v_call: TRBV14; j_call: TRBJ1-2; cdr3_aa: CASSSTRDSGSYTF; cdr3_nt: TGTGCCAGCAGCTCGACCCGGGACAGCGGTAGCTACACCTTC
clone_size: .; d_call: .; v_call: TRBV11-2; j_call: TRBJ2-2; cdr3_aa: CASSLDNRWNTGELFF; cdr3_nt: TGTGCCAGCAGCTTAGATAACAGATGGAACACCGGGGAGCTGTTTTTT
clone_size: .; d_call: .; v_call: TRBV15; j_call: TRBJ2-1; cdr3_aa: CATSRERDSYNEQFF; cdr3_nt: TGTGCCACCAGCAGAGAACGAGATTCCTACAATGAGCAGTTCTTC
clone_size: .; d_call: .; v_call: TRBV2; j_call: TRBJ2-1; cdr3_aa: CASSDKGGRGEQFF; cdr3_nt: TGTGCCAGCAGTGATAAAGGAGGTCGAGGTGAGCAGTTCTTC
clone_size: .; d_call: TRBD1; v_call: TRBV29-1; j_call: TRBJ2-7; cdr3_aa: CSASRGQGAGEQYF; cdr3_nt: TGCAGCGCCTCCAGGGGGCAGGGGGCGGGCGAGCAGTACTTC
clone_size: .; d_call: .; v_call: TRBV25-1; j_call: TRBJ2-7; cdr3_aa: CASSGPLENSYEQYF; cdr3_nt: TGTGCCAGCAGTGGCCCCCTGGAGAACTCTTACGAGCAGTACTTC
clone_size: .; d_call: .; v_call: TRBV18; j_call: TRBJ2-3; cdr3_aa: CASSGALSGTDTQYF; cdr3_nt: TGTGCCAGCTCAGGGGCCCTTTCTGGCACAGATACGCAGTATTTT
clone_size: .; d_call: TRBD2; v_call: TRBV28; j_call: TRBJ2-5; cdr3_aa: CASSLSLAGVGRETQYF; cdr3_nt: TGTGCCAGCAGTTTATCCTTAGCGGGAGTAGGTAGGGAGACCCAGTACTTC
clone_size: .; d_call: .; v_call: TRBV7-3; j_call: TRBJ2-7; cdr3_aa: CASSLRRAEQYF; cdr3_nt: TGTGCCAGCAGCTTAAGGCGTGCGGAGCAGTACTTC
clone_size: .; d_call: .; v_call: TRBV5-6; j_call: TRBJ2-3; cdr3_aa: CASSLELSGADTQYF; cdr3_nt: TGTGCCAGCAGCTTGGAATTATCGGGGGCAGATACGCAGTATTTT
clone_size: .; d_call: .; v_call: TRBV7-8; j_call: TRBJ2-7; cdr3_aa: CASSARSPSSYEQYF; cdr3_nt: TGTGCCAGCAGCGCGAGAAGCCCGAGCTCCTACGAGCAGTACTTC
clone_size: few; d_call: TRBD1; v_call: TRBV6-6; j_call: TRBJ1-3; cdr3_aa: CASSEGAWGNTIYF; cdr3_nt: TGTGCCAGCAGTGAGGGGGCGTGGGGAAACACCATATATTTT
clone_size: .; d_call: .; v_call: TRBV5-4; j_call: TRBJ2-7; cdr3_aa: CASSLGGSGRSYEQYF; cdr3_nt: TGTGCCAGCAGCCTCGGCGGTAGCGGACGCTCCTACGAGCAGTACTTC
clone_size: .; d_call: TRBD1; v_call: TRBV5-4; j_call: TRBJ2-7; cdr3_aa: CASSSKTGSYEQYF; cdr3_nt: TGTGCCAGCAGCTCGAAGACAGGGTCGTACGAGCAGTACTTC
clone_size: .; d_call: .; v_call: TRBV2; j_call: TRBJ2-7; cdr3_aa: CASSGGRAGTFSYEQYF; cdr3_nt: TGTGCCAGCAGTGGGGGTCGGGCGGGAACCTTCTCCTACGAGCAGTACTTC
clone_size: few; d_call: TRBD2; v_call: TRBV14; j_call: TRBJ2-5; cdr3_aa: CASNPGTSGRTETQYF; cdr3_nt: TGTGCCAGCAACCCCGGGACTAGCGGGAGAACAGAGACCCAGTACTTC
clone_size: .; d_call: .; v_call: TRBV19; j_call: TRBJ1-1; cdr3_aa: CASSTGRDSEAFF; cdr3_nt: TGTGCCAGTAGTACAGGGAGGGACTCTGAAGCTTTCTTT
clone_size: .; d_call: .; v_call: TRBV19; j_call: TRBJ1-3; cdr3_aa: CASSRTFTPGNTIYF; cdr3_nt: TGTGCCAGTAGCCGCACGTTTACTCCGGGAAACACCATATATTTT
clone_size: .; d_call: TRBD2; v_call: TRBV9; j_call: TRBJ2-7; cdr3_aa: CASSGRGAGVMSYEQYF; cdr3_nt: TGTGCCAGCAGCGGGCGAGGAGCGGGAGTGATGTCCTACGAGCAGTACTTC
clone_size: .; d_call: .; v_call: TRBV5-5; j_call: TRBJ1-1; cdr3_aa: CASSLAAGRAFF; cdr3_nt: TGTGCCAGCAGCTTAGCCGCAGGCCGAGCTTTCTTT
clone_size: .; d_call: .; v_call: TRBV5-4; j_call: TRBJ1-1; cdr3_aa: CASSLEWQVNTEAFF; cdr3_nt: TGTGCCAGCAGCTTGGAGTGGCAGGTGAACACTGAAGCTTTCTTT
clone_size: .; d_call: TRBD2; v_call: TRBV2; j_call: TRBJ2-1; cdr3_aa: CASSTTNLAGVRYTNNEQFF; cdr3_nt: TGTGCCAGCAGTACCACTAATCTAGCGGGAGTACGGTACACGAACAATGAGCAGTTCTTC
clone_size: .; d_call: TRBD2; v_call: TRBV2; j_call: TRBJ2-3; cdr3_aa: CASNPVAGGYTDTQYF; cdr3_nt: TGTGCCAGCAACCCAGTGGCGGGAGGTTACACAGATACGCAGTATTTT
clone_size: .; d_call: TRBD1; v_call: TRBV18; j_call: TRBJ2-7; cdr3_aa: CASSPGQGLTYEQYF; cdr3_nt: TGTGCCAGCTCACCCGGACAGGGTCTCACCTACGAGCAGTACTTC
clone_size: .; d_call: .; v_call: TRBV4-1; j_call: TRBJ1-5; cdr3_aa: CASSLDQVSNQPQHF; cdr3_nt: TGCGCCAGCAGCCTCGACCAGGTTAGCAATCAGCCCCAGCATTTT
clone_size: .; d_call: .; v_call: TRBV7-9; j_call: TRBJ2-3; cdr3_aa: CASSLATDSSTDTQYF; cdr3_nt: TGTGCCAGCAGCTTAGCGACAGACTCATCCACAGATACGCAGTATTTT
clone_size: .; d_call: TRBD1; v_call: TRBV5-1; j_call: TRBJ2-1; cdr3_aa: CASSLGSSGQGVNEQFF; cdr3_nt: TGCGCCAGCAGCTTGGGTAGTAGCGGACAGGGGGTCAATGAGCAGTTCTTC
clone_size: .; d_call: .; v_call: TRBV5-1; j_call: TRBJ2-3; cdr3_aa: CASSLVPDTDTQYF; cdr3_nt: TGCGCCAGCAGCTTGGTCCCGGACACAGATACGCAGTATTTT
clone_size: .; d_call: .; v_call: TRBV25-1; j_call: TRBJ2-6; cdr3_aa: CASSVKSQGANVLTF; cdr3_nt: TGTGCCAGCAGTGTTAAATCTCAGGGGGCCAACGTCCTGACTTTC
clone_size: .; d_call: TRBD2; v_call: TRBV6-1; j_call: TRBJ2-3; cdr3_aa: CASSRLAGATDTQYF; cdr3_nt: TGTGCCAGCAGCCGACTAGCGGGGGCCACAGATACGCAGTATTTT
clone_size: .; d_call: .; v_call: TRBV28; j_call: TRBJ2-7; cdr3_aa: CASSFRQGTNSYEQYF; cdr3_nt: TGTGCCAGCAGTTTTCGTCAGGGGACTAACTCCTACGAGCAGTACTTC
clone_size: .; d_call: .; v_call: TRBV18; j_call: TRBJ1-6; cdr3_aa: CASSPQGGTYNSPLHF; cdr3_nt: TGTGCCAGCTCACCACAGGGGGGAACCTATAATTCACCCCTCCACTTT
clone_size: .; d_call: .; v_call: TRBV30; j_call: TRBJ2-3; cdr3_aa: CAWSRQKVPGTDTQYF; cdr3_nt: TGTGCCTGGAGTAGACAGAAGGTTCCAGGCACAGATACGCAGTATTTT
clone_size: .; d_call: TRBD2; v_call: TRBV18; j_call: TRBJ2-3; cdr3_aa: CASSPVAGVITDTQYF; cdr3_nt: TGTGCCAGCTCACCGGTAGCGGGAGTAATCACAGATACGCAGTATTTT
clone_size: .; d_call: .; v_call: TRBV4-2; j_call: TRBJ2-3; cdr3_aa: CASRTGEWGDTQYF; cdr3_nt: TGTGCCAGTCGGACGGGGGAATGGGGCGATACGCAGTATTTT
clone_size: .; d_call: TRBD2; v_call: TRBV7-3; j_call: TRBJ2-3; cdr3_aa: CASSLQASGDPLTDTQYF; cdr3_nt: TGTGCCAGCAGCCTACAGGCTAGCGGGGATCCCCTTACAGATACGCAGTATTTT
clone_size: .; d_call: TRBD1; v_call: TRBV28; j_call: TRBJ2-7; cdr3_aa: CASRTGTGPYEQYF; cdr3_nt: TGTGCCAGCAGGACCGGGACAGGGCCCTACGAGCAGTACTTC
clone_size: .; d_call: .; v_call: TRBV6-5; j_call: TRBJ2-3; cdr3_aa: CASSYRVGTDTQYF; cdr3_nt: TGTGCCAGCAGTTACAGGGTTGGCACAGATACGCAGTATTTT
clone_size: .; d_call: .; v_call: TRBV5-4; j_call: TRBJ2-7; cdr3_aa: CASSHPGARYEQYF; cdr3_nt: TGTGCCAGCAGCCACCCAGGGGCCCGCTACGAGCAGTACTTC
clone_size: .; d_call: TRBD2; v_call: TRBV6-1; j_call: TRBJ2-1; cdr3_aa: CASSELGLAAGEQFF; cdr3_nt: TGTGCCAGCAGTGAACTGGGACTAGCTGCCGGTGAGCAGTTCTTC
clone_size: once; d_call: TRBD1; v_call: TRBV5-4; j_call: TRBJ2-3; cdr3_aa: CASSLTGGGTDTQYF; cdr3_nt: TGTGCCAGCAGCCTCACAGGGGGCGGCACAGATACGCAGTATTTT
clone_size: .; d_call: .; v_call: TRBV18; j_call: TRBJ2-3; cdr3_aa: CASSPQRAGLGTDTQYF; cdr3_nt: TGTGCCAGCTCACCTCAGAGGGCGGGTCTAGGAACAGATACGCAGTATTTT
clone_size: many; d_call: TRBD2; v_call: TRBV7-3; j_call: TRBJ2-2; cdr3_aa: CASSLAGEGGELFF; cdr3_nt: TGTGCCAGCAGCCTAGCGGGAGAGGGCGGGGAGCTGTTTTTT
clone_size: few; d_call: TRBD2; v_call: TRBV2; j_call: TRBJ2-2; cdr3_aa: CASSLKAGGRTGELFF; cdr3_nt: TGTGCCAGCAGCCTCAAAGCGGGAGGGCGCACCGGGGAGCTGTTTTTT
clone_size: .; d_call: TRBD1; v_call: TRBV27; j_call: TRBJ1-4; cdr3_aa: CASSYWATGDNEKLFF; cdr3_nt: TGTGCCAGCAGTTATTGGGCGACAGGGGATAATGAAAAACTGTTTTTT
clone_size: many; d_call: .; v_call: TRBV27; j_call: TRBJ1-4; cdr3_aa: CASSLLGREGKKLFF; cdr3_nt: TGTGCCAGCAGTTTATTGGGGAGGGAAGGGAAAAAACTGTTTTTT
clone_size: .; d_call: TRBD1; v_call: TRBV9; j_call: TRBJ2-7; cdr3_aa: CASSSWTGASSREQYF; cdr3_nt: TGTGCCAGCAGCTCCTGGACAGGGGCCTCTAGTCGCGAGCAGTACTTC
clone_size: few; d_call: TRBD1; v_call: TRBV27; j_call: TRBJ2-7; cdr3_aa: CASSFLGQGSYEQYF; cdr3_nt: TGTGCCAGCAGTTTTCTGGGACAGGGCTCCTACGAGCAGTACTTC
clone_size: .; d_call: .; v_call: TRBV18; j_call: TRBJ2-1; cdr3_aa: CASSPPTMEQFF; cdr3_nt: TGTGCCAGCTCACCACCTACCATGGAGCAGTTCTTC